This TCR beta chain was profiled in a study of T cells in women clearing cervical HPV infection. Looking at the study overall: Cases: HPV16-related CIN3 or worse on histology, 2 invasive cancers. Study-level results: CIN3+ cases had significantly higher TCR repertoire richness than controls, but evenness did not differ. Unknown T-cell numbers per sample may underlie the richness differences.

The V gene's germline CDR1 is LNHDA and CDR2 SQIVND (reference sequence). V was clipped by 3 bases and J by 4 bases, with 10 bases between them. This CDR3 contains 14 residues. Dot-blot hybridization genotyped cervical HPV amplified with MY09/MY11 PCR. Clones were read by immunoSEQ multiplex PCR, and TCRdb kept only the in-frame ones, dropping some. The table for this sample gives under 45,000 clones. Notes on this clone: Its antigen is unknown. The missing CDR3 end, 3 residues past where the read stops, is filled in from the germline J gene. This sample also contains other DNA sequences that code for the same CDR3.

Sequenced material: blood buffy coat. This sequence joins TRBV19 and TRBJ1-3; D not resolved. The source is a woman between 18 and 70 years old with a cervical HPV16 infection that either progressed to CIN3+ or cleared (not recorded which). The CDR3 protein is CASSMGSEGNTIYF. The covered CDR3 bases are TGTGCCAGTAGTATGGGCTCTGAAGGAAACACC.